The clone carrying this T cell receptor (beta chain) was seen many times. Antigen: not known. This entry belongs to a study of early T cells in non-severe SARS-CoV-2 infection. Trimming took 3 bases from V and 4 from J, leaving 15 bases between them. The germline CDR1 and CDR2 sequences are SNHLY and FYNNEI. CDR3 size: 15 residues. TCRdb re-derived calls from the 5' RACE reads in MiXCR, one entry per CDR3 protein. The data hold approximately 69,000 distinct CDR3 sequences, with around 11% observed a single time. The study, taken as a whole, reports: VDJdb matching favored anti-spike CD8 responses, missing private and CD4 specificities.

The source of this sequence is an adult who was a healthcare worker with PCR-confirmed SARS-CoV-2 infection or an uninfected control (not recorded which). The rearrangement links TRBV2 to TRBJ1-2; weak D call: TRBD1 (6 bases). What was sequenced was whole blood. The CDR3 loop is CASSDPDRPLYGYTF. The DNA for the CDR3 is TGTGCCAGCAGTGACCCGGACAGACCCCTCTATGGCTACACCTTC.